Listed here is a single T cell receptor beta chain. It lacks a known antigen. Qualities for individual bases were not recorded, and no much larger clone is one base off. Whole blood was collected in K2EDTA tubes by collaborating institutions according to the institutions' own protocols. For TCRbeta analysis, collaborators shipped samples in one of three forms: frozen whole blood, isolated PBMCs, or DNA extracted from either of those sample types. TCRbeta CDR3 regions were amplified from genomic DNA by means of the immunoSEQ Assay, a bias-controlled multiplex PCR. Per the original workflow: The number of nucleated cells in each sample was estimated from the amplification of reference gene primers within the assay. To quantify the absolute abundance of each unique TCRbeta CDR3 rearrangement, sequence reads were collapsed and filtered. Productive Simpson clonality was computed per sample as the square root of Simpson's diversity index over productive rearrangements. The immuneACCESS repertoire file appears here via TCRdb, limited to in-frame rearrangements. These files lack a portion of the clones; in checked studies, under half of the deficit traces to unresolved V genes, and the cause of the others is not known. Clone size and V and J calls were adopted from that table, with D and trimming inferred from the DNA. In this sample the table shows around 200,000 clones, 80% to 90% of which occur a single time. The ten largest clones represent 3% to 4% of the sample.

The data belong to a study of blood T cell repertoires in COVID-19 (dated by TCRdb to about 2020). About the investigation overall: Samples covering the acute and convalescent phases of COVID-19 were provided by collaborators in the United States, Italy and Spain. Where HLA class I and class II types were available, the types were taken from metadata supplied by the sample provider, not from assay-based typing. The samples were drawn from two sources: the first 160 participants of the ongoing ImmuneRACE study, and 1,000 to 1,500 subjects contributed by 6 global collaborators. Subjects who had been exposed to COVID-19, were actively infected with it, or had recovered from it provided the deeply sampled blood TCRbeta repertoires that made up the dataset. The repertoires were made available in a free public database intended to serve as a resource for research on the immune response to SARS-CoV-2. The sample metadata nearly always contained a de-identified subject ID, COVID-19 status, age in years and sex. The prospective study material was composed of cDNA or gDNA derived from T cells, B-cell-depleted T cells, or PBMCs.

The paper's findings and limits, for the study overall: Clinical and demographic metadata were provided uncurated, with the amount varying by source and participant.

The TCR comes from a man between 60 and 75 years old with acute or convalescent COVID-19. The sequenced material came from peripheral blood.

The DNA sequence is given as TGTGCCAGCAGCTTGTGGCCTAGGCTCTATGGCTACACCTTC. Its amino acids are CASSLWPRLYGYTF. The chain is made from TRBV5-8 and TRBJ1-2; no confident D gene assignment can be made. Reading from cysteine to phenylalanine, the CDR3 counts 14 amino acids. Only the CDR3 DNA is retained, 42 bases long and in frame from the first base. The CDR1 and CDR2 encoded by the germline V gene are SGHTS and YDEGEE. V and J are truncated by 1 base and 4 bases respectively, leaving an intervening sequence of 11 bases.